This TCR beta chain was sequenced during a study of blood T cell repertoires in COVID-19. The wider study: Sources were T cells, B-cell-depleted T cells, or PBMCs; the material itself was cDNA or gDNA.

Trimming removed 5 bases from V and 4 bases from J, with 22 bases in between. CDR1 is SGHDT, CDR2 YYEEEE, per germline. The CDR3 has 16 amino acids. The table lists this clone with a count of one. In the original processing: How many nucleated cells were present was estimated from reference gene primer amplification. Method: immunoSEQ multiplex PCR; TCRdb's copy keeps in-frame clones and lacks some. That table is the source of V, J and clone size, and D and trimming were worked out from the DNA. Of 90,000 to 150,000 clones listed, over 60% are singletons. Sequences were obtained from peripheral blood. This sequence was found in a human donor in a cohort sampled during active COVID-19. V usage is TRBV5-6 and J usage is TRBJ2-7; TRBD2 might be the D (7 bases). The CDR3 DNA reads TGTGCCAGCAGTCCGACCCCCGCGGGGGCTCTATACGAGCAGTACTTC. Its translation: CASSPTPAGALYEQYF.